The source of this T cell receptor beta chain is a study of OX40 agonist ivuxolimab in advanced cancers. Study-wide background: Participants averaged approximately 65 years of age (range about 23 to 90) and were roughly 80% male. Treatment received earlier with anti-PD-1, anti-PD-L1 or anti-CTLA-4 agents was allowed, and more than 35% had some.

Comments on this clone: Its antigen is still unknown.

Blood specimens came from baseline, cycle 4 day 1, and cycle 7 day 1. TCRdb's copy holds only in-frame clones and misses some; the assay was immunoSEQ multiplex PCR. The profile covers about 48,000 clones, with approximately 86% appearing a single time and roughly 1.2% taken by the ten largest. General study findings and limits: The CD4+ and CD8+ T cells in the blood had expanded clonally by week 6 at 0.1 to 3.0 mg/kg.

Germline V gene lookup returns CDR1 LNHDA and CDR2 SQIVND (reference sequence). The CDR3 is made up of 16 amino acids. With 5 bases clipped from V and 2 bases from J, the junction kept 11 bases outside the gene matches. The source material was CD4+ or CD8+ T cells sorted from blood, sampled in a trial of the OX40 agonist ivuxolimab. The chain links TRBV19 to TRBJ2-7; 8 bases are shared with TRBD2. This receptor was taken from an adult with an advanced solid tumor such as melanoma, head and neck, liver or kidney cancer. The CDR3 spells CASSPRGGLVTYEQYF. DNA of the CDR3: TGTGCCAGTAGTCCCCGGGGGGGGCTAGTCACCTACGAGCAGTACTTC.